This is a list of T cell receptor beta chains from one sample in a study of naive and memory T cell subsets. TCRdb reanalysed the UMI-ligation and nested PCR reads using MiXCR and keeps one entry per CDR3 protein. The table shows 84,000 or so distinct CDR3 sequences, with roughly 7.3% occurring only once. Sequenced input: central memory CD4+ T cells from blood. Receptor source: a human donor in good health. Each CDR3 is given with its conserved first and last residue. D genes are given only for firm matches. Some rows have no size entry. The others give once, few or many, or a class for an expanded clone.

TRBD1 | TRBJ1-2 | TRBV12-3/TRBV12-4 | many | TGTGCCAGCCTGAACAGGGGGTTCGACTATGGCTACACCTTC | CASLNRGFDYGYTF
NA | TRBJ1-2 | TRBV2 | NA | TGTGCCTCCAGGTTCGGCGTGATGAACTATGGCTACACCTTC | CASRFGVMNYGYTF
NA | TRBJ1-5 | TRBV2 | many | TGTGCCAGCAGTGATCATAATAGCAATCAGCCCCAGCATTTT | CASSDHNSNQPQHF
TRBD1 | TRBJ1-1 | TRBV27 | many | TGTGCCAGCAGTTTAGTACTCAGGGGGTACGCTTTCTTT | CASSLVLRGYAFF
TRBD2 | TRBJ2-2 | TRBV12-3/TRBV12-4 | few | TGTGCCAGCAGTTTAGCTAGCGGGAGGGCCGGGACCGGGGAGCTGTTTTTT | CASSLASGRAGTGELFF
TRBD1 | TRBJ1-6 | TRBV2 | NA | TGTGCCAGCAGACGCGGGACAGCGGTCAATTCACCCCTCCACTTT | CASRRGTAVNSPLHF
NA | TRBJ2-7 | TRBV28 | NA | TGTGCCAGCAGTTTACCACACCAGACCCTGCCCTACGAGCAGTACTTC | CASSLPHQTLPYEQYF
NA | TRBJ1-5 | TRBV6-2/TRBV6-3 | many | TGTGCCAGCAGGGACCGGATCATGGGGCAGAACAATCAGCCCCAGCATTTT | CASRDRIMGQNNQPQHF
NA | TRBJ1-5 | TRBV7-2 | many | TGTGCCAGCAGCTTAGAGAGCAATCAGCCCCAGCATTTT | CASSLESNQPQHF
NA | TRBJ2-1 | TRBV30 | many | TGTGCCTGGAGTGACCAGGGGATAAAAGGGTATCATGAGCAGTTCTTC | CAWSDQGIKGYHEQFF
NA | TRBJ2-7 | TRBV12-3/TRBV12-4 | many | TGTGCCACCACTGGGGGCGGGTTAGCCTACGAGCAGTACTTC | CATTGGGLAYEQYF
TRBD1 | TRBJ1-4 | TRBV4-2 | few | TGTGCCAGCAGCCAGTCCGGGACAGGGGTTGAAAAACTGTTTTTT | CASSQSGTGVEKLFF
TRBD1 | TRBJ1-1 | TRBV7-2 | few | TGTGCCAGCAGCCCTAGGACAGGGGCCCGCACTGAAGCTTTCTTT | CASSPRTGARTEAFF
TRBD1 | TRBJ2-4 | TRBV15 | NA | TGTGCCACCAGCAGTGGGGACAGGGGGGGAGGCAAAAACATTCAGTACTTC | CATSSGDRGGGKNIQYF
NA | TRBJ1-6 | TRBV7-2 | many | TGTGCCAGCAGCTCCCGATGGGGAGGGGCGCCCTCACCCCTCCACTTT | CASSSRWGGAPSPLHF
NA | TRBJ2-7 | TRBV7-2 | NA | TGTGCCAGCAGCCCACCGACGTCCTACGAGCAGTACTTC | CASSPPTSYEQYF
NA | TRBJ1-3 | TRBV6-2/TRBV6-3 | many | TGTGCCAGCAGTTACGATGGACGTGGTGGAAACACCATATATTTT | CASSYDGRGGNTIYF
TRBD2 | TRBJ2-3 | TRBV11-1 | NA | TGTGCCAGCAGCTTAGCTCTAGCGGATGGAGATACGCAGTATTTT | CASSLALADGDTQYF
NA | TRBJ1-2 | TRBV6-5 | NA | TGTGCCAGCAGTTACGGGGGACCCTATGGCTACACCTTC | CASSYGGPYGYTF
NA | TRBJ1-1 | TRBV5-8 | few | TGTGCCACTGCAAAAGGAGCAGCTATGAACACTGAAGCTTTCTTT | CATAKGAAMNTEAFF
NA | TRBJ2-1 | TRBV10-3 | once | TGTGCCATCAGTGAGGGACATTCGTTAGGCGATGAGCAGTTCTTC | CAISEGHSLGDEQFF
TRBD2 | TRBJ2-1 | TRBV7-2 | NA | TGTGCCAGCAGCTTAGTACTAGCGGGGGCGGGAGATGAGCAGTTCTTC | CASSLVLAGAGDEQFF
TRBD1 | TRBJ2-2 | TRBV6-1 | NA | TGTGCCAGCAGTGAACGGACAGGGACCGGGGAGCTGTTTTTT | CASSERTGTGELFF
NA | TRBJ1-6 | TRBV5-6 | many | TGTGCCAGCAGCTTGGAGGGGGGAATTCAGGCCCTCCACTTT | CASSLEGGIQALHF
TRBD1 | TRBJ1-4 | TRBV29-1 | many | TGCAGCGTGCGACAGGGGGCAAGTGAAAAACTGTTTTTT | CSVRQGASEKLFF
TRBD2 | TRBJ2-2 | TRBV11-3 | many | TGTGCCAGCAGCGATAAGGCGACTAGCGGCACCGGGGAGCTGTTTTTT | CASSDKATSGTGELFF
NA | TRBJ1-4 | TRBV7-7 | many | TGTGCCAGCAGCTTAGGGGGGTTTGGTGAAAAACTGTTTTTT | CASSLGGFGEKLFF
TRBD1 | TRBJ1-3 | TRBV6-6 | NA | TGTGCCAGCAGCCGAACAGGGGACTCTGGAAACACCATGTATTTT | CASSRTGDSGNTMYF
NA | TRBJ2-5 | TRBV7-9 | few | TGTGCCAGCAGCATCGGACCGCGGGAGACCCAGTACTTC | CASSIGPRETQYF
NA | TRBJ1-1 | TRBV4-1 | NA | TGCGCCAGCAGCTATTCCCGGGGGGGCCGCAACACTGAAGCTTTCTTT | CASSYSRGGRNTEAFF
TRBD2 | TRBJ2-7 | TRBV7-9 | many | TGTGCCAGCAGTCCTAGGGAGGGGCACTCCTACGAGCAGTACTTC | CASSPREGHSYEQYF
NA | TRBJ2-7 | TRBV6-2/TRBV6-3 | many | TGTGCCAGCAGTTACGGGGACGGTTCGAAGTACTTC | CASSYGDGSKYF
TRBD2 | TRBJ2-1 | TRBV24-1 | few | TGTGCCACCAGTGACCCGGGACTAGCTGCTGAGCAGTTCTTC | CATSDPGLAAEQFF
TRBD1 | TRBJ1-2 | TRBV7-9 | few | TGTGCCAGCAGCTCCGACAGGGTGATCTATGGCTACACCTTC | CASSSDRVIYGYTF
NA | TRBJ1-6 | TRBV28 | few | TGTGCCAGCAGCTTGGGGAGGGGTGGGTCACCCCTCCACTTT | CASSLGRGGSPLHF